A selection of T cell receptor beta chains follows, all from one sample in a study of vaccination effects on CD4 cells after COVID-19. TCRdb keeps only in-frame clones here, not all; method: immunoSEQ multiplex PCR. The sample has under 50,000 clones, about 67% seen once. These receptors have no identified antigens. The sample was CD4+ T cells from PBMCs cultured without peptide, taken before COVID-19 vaccination. These receptors all stem from a human donor who received a COVID-19 vaccine. Each CDR3 is given with its conserved first and last residue. A D gene is named only where the DNA matches it firmly. Clone size is stated in some rows and not others, as once, few, many or a class when expanded.

TRBJ1-5 . . TRBV20-1 TGCAGTGCTAGTCGACAGCTACTATGGGAGTCTCAGCCCCAGCATTTT CSASRQLLWESQPQHF
TRBJ2-1 . TRBD2 TRBV3-1/TRBV3-2 TGTGCCAGCAGCCCCCGGACTAGCGCTTACAATGAGCAGTTCTTC CASSPRTSAYNEQFF
TRBJ1-4 . . TRBV7-2 TGTGCCAGCAGCTTAGGGTCAAATAATGAAAAACTGTTTTTT CASSLGSNNEKLFF
TRBJ1-5 . . TRBV19 TGTGCCAGTAAGGAACTCGGGGGAAATAGCAATCAGCCCCAGCATTTT CASKELGGNSNQPQHF
TRBJ1-1 . TRBD1 TRBV3-1/TRBV3-2 TGTGCCAGCAACTGGACAGGGCTTGATGAAGCTTTCTTT CASNWTGLDEAFF
TRBJ2-3 . . TRBV6-5 TGTGCCAGCAGGAAAGTAGCTAGCACAGATACGCAGTATTTT CASRKVASTDTQYF
TRBJ1-2 few . TRBV6-2/TRBV6-3 TGTGCCAGCAGTTACTCGCTCCAGGGTCCTGTATCCCGACTAGGCTACACCTTC CASSYSLQGPVSRLGYTF
TRBJ1-2 . TRBD1 TRBV7-9 TGTGCCAGCAGCTCCCGACAGGGGGCCTTCTATGGCTACACCTTC CASSSRQGAFYGYTF
TRBJ1-6 . . TRBV6-5 TGTGCCAGCAGTTACTCCGTTGGCCTACCCCTCCACTTT CASSYSVGLPLHF
TRBJ1-2 . TRBD1 TRBV5-1 TGCGCCAGCAGCTTGGAGAACAGGGGCCTTTCCTTCTTC CASSLENRGLSFF
TRBJ2-1 . TRBD1 TRBV30 TGTGCCTGGGGGACAGGGGTGGTCGATGAGCAGTTCTTC CAWGTGVVDEQFF
TRBJ2-7 . . TRBV7-9 TGTGCCAGCAGCTTACGGGCAGGAGACGAGCAGTACTTC CASSLRAGDEQYF
TRBJ2-2 few . TRBV9 TGTGCCAGCAGCGTATTCGGGGGGAACACCGGGGAGCTGTTTTTT CASSVFGGNTGELFF
TRBJ1-2 . . TRBV29-1 TGCAGCGTTGGTGGGGGTAGCGGAGGTTACACCTTC CSVGGGSGGYTF
TRBJ2-3 . TRBD2 TRBV2 TGTGCCAGCAGTGTGAGAACTAGCGGGGGCACAGATACGCAGTATTTT CASSVRTSGGTDTQYF
TRBJ1-2 . TRBD1 TRBV6-5 TGTGCCAGCACCAGGACAGGATCGGCCTATGGCTACACCTTC CASTRTGSAYGYTF
TRBJ1-6 medium-sized . TRBV11-2 TGTGCCAGCAGCTTAGACCCGGGGCCGAATTCACCCCTCCACTTT CASSLDPGPNSPLHF
TRBJ2-1 . TRBD2 TRBV27 TGTGCCAGCAGTTCCGGGGGGGCCGGAAGCAATGAGCAGTTCTTC CASSSGGAGSNEQFF
TRBJ1-2 . . TRBV14 TGTGCCAGCAGCCAGACCAGCAGCGGCTACACCTTC CASSQTSSGYTF
TRBJ2-3 . . TRBV4-2 TGTGCCAGCAGCCAAGAACCCCCCAGGGCTGTTCTCACGGATACGCAGTATTTT CASSQEPPRAVLTDTQYF